This TCR beta chain stems from a study of response to subunit inactivated influenza vaccine listed by TCRdb under 2018. Concerning the study at large: To follow how T cells responded to a trivalent subunit inactivated influenza vaccine, the researchers relied on deep quantitative profiling of the T cell receptor repertoire.

Library creation used RT-PCR. The sequencing machine was an Illumina HiSeq 2500. TCRdb itself trimmed the public reads at Q25 with fastp, ran MiXCR and retained productive beta chains. Rows are combined by CDR3 protein, so each entry shows the most common genes and DNA. The sample contains 400,000 to 650,000 distinct CDR3 sequences, around 7.9% of them found a single time. The ten largest make up around 12% of the sample. Study-level results and caveats: It was suggested by the authors that each seasonal influenza vaccination may recruit only a limited number of new T cells.

This clonotype turned up a few times. The antigen it binds to is not known. Per-nucleotide qualities are absent, and no much larger clonotype sits a single base away. The germline V gene provides CDR1 MDHEN and CDR2 SYDVKM. Between the V and J ends, shortened by 3 bases and 4 bases respectively, the junction contains 12 bases. The CDR3 spans 14 residues, from the cysteine through the phenylalanine. The DNA shown is the 42-base CDR3, in frame from base 1. This TCR derives from a man aged 50 to 75 who received an inactivated influenza vaccine. Donor details come from another sample of the same person, matched by shared clones. The chain links TRBV28 with TRBJ2-5; TRBD1 is a weak D gene call, 5 bases matching. Source: PBMCs from blood, taken about 24 months after vaccination. The CDR3 region has the sequence CASSFFGRAETQYF. The nucleotide sequence is given as TGTGCCAGCAGTTTTTTTGGCAGGGCAGAGACCCAGTACTTC.